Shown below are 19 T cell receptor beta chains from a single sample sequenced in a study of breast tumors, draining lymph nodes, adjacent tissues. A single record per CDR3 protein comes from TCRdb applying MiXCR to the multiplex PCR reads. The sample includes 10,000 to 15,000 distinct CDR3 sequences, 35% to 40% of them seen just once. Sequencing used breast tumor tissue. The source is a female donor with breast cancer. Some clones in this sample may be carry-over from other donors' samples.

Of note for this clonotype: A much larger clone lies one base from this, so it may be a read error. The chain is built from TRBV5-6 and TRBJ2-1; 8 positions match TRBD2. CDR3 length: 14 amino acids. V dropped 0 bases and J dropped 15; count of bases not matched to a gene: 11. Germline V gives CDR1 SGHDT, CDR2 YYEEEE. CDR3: CASSLGPAGDLRFF. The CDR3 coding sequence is TGTGCCAGCAGCTTGGGACCAGCGGGAGATTTGCGGTTCTTC.

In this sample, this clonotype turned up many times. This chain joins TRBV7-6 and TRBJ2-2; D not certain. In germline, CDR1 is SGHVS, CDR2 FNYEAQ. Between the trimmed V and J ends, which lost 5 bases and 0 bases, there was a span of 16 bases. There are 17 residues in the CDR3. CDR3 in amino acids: CASSITYRVPNTGELFF. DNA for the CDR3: TGTGCCAGCAGCATAACATACCGGGTCCCGAACACCGGGGAGCTGTTTTTT.

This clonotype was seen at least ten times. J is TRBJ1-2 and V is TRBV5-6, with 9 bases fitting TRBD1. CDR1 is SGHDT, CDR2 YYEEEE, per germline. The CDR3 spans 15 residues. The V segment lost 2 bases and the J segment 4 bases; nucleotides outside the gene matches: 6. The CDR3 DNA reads TGTGCCAGCAGCTTAACAGGGGGCGCGCCCTATGGCTACACCTTC. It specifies CASSLTGGAPYGYTF. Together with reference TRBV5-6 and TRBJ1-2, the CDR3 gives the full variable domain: DAGVTQSPTHLIKTRGQQVTLRCSPKSGHDTVSWYQQALGQGPQFIFQYYEEEERQRGNFPDRFSGHQFPNYSSELNVNALLLGDSALYLCASSLTGGAPYGYTFGSGTRLTVV.

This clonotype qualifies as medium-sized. CDR3 region: CSASDSGGVTDTQYF. CDR3 sequence (DNA): TGCAGTGCTAGCGATAGCGGGGGGGTCACAGATACGCAGTATTTT. The chain employs TRBV20-1 and TRBJ2-3; 11 bases match TRBD2. V gave up 3 bases and J gave up 2 bases; unmatched junction bases: 4. The CDR3 totals 15 residues. From germline, CDR1 is DFQATT and CDR2 SNEGSKA (reference sequence).

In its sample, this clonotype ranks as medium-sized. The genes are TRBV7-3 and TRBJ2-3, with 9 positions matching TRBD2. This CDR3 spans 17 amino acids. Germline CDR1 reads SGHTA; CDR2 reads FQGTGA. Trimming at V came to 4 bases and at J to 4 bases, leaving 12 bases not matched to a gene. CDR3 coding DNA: TGTGCCAGCAGCTCCTCGGGGTGGCGGGGGGGCCCAGATACGCAGTATTTT. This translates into CASSSSGWRGGPDTQYF.

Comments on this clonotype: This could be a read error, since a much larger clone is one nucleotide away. The CDR3 is CAGIRQGGGYTF. The DNA for the CDR3 is TGTGCCGGGATTCGTCAGGGGGGAGGCTACACCTTC. The chain combines TRBV30 with TRBJ1-2, with 7 bases matching TRBD1. The CDR3 is 12 amino acids. The V and J ends lost 8 bases and 8 bases, in that order; junction bases with no gene match: 11. The V gene's germline CDR1 is GTSNPN and CDR2 SVGIG (reference sequence).

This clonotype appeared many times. DNA for the CDR3: TGTGCCAGCAACTCCGCAGGCGGGTACTCCTACGAGCAGTACTTC. The encoded protein is CASNSAGGYSYEQYF. The chain has TRBV28 and TRBJ2-7; maybe TRBD2 (5 bases). The V and J ends lost 7 bases and 0 bases respectively, with 16 bases between them. The germline CDR1 and CDR2 sequences are MDHEN and SYDVKM. The CDR3 contains 15 residues.

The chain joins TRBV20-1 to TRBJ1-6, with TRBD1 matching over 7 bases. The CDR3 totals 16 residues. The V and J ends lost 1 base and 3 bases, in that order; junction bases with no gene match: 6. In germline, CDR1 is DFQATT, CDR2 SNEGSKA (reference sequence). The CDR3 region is CSARAGTADYNSPLHF. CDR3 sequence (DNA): TGCAGTGCTAGAGCCGGGACAGCCGACTATAATTCACCCCTCCACTTT.

The CDR3 loop is CATSNWGEELFF. The CDR3 bases are TGTGCCACCAGCAACTGGGGAGAGGAGCTGTTTTTT. The genes are TRBV15 and TRBJ2-2; tentatively, D is TRBD2 (5 bases). Germline CDR1 and CDR2: LNHNV and YYDKDF (reference sequence). The CDR3 has 12 residues. The V gene lost 4 bases and the J gene lost 10 bases, with 10 bases spanning the gap.

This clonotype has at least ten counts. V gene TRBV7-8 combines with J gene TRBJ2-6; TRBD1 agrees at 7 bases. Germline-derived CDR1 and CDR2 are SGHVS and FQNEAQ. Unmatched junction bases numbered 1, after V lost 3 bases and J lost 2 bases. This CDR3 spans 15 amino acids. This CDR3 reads CASSFQGAGANVLTF. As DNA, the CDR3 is TGTGCCAGCAGCTTCCAGGGGGCTGGGGCCAACGTCCTGACTTTC. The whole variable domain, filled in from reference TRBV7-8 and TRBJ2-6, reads GAGVSQSPRYKVAKRGQDVALRCDPISGHVSLFWYQQALGQGPEFLTYFQNEAQLDKSGLPSDRFFAERPEGSVSTLKIQRTQQEDSAVYLCASSFQGAGANVLTFGAGSRLTVL.

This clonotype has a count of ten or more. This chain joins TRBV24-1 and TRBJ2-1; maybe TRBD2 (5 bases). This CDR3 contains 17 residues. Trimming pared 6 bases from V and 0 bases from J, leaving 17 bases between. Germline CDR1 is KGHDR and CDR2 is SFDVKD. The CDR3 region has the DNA TGTGCCACCAGTAAGCGGTCCGGCACCGTCTCCTACAATGAGCAGTTCTTC. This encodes CATSKRSGTVSYNEQFF.

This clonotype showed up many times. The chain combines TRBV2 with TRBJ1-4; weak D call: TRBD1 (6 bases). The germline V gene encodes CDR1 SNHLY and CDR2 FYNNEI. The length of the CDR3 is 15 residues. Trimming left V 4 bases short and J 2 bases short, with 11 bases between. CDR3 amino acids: CASSGGRVTNEKLFF. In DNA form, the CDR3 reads TGTGCCAGCAGTGGGGGGCGGGTCACTAATGAAAAACTGTTTTTT.

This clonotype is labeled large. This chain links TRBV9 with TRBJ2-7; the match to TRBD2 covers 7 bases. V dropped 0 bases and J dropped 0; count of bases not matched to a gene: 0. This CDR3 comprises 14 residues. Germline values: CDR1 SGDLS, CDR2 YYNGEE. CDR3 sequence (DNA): TGTGCCAGCAGCGTAGCTAGCGGCTCCTACGAGCAGTACTTC. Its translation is CASSVASGSYEQYF.

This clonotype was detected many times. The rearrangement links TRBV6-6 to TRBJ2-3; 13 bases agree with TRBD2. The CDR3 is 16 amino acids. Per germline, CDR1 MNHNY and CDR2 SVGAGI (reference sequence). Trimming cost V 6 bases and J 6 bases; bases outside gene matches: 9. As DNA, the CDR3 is TGTGCCAGCAGACAAACTAGCGGGGGGGCGGGGGATACGCAGTATTTT. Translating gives CASRQTSGGAGDTQYF.

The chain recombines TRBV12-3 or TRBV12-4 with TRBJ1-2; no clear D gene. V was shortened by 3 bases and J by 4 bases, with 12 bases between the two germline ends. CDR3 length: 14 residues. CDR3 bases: TGTGCCAGCAGTTTTTTTGGGTCACTCTATGGCTACACCTTC. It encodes CASSFFGSLYGYTF.

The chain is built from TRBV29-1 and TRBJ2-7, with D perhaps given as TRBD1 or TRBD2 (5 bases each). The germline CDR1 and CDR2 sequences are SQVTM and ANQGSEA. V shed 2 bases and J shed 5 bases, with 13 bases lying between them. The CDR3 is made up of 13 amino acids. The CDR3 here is CSVEKGTGHEQYF. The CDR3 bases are TGCAGCGTTGAAAAAGGGACGGGCCACGAGCAGTACTTC.

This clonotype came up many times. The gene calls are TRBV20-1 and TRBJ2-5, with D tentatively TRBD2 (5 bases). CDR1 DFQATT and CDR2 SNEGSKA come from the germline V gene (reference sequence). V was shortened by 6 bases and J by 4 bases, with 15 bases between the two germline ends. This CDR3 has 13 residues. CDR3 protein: CSAPGIPIETQYF. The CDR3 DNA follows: TGCAGTGCCCCGGGGATACCGATAGAGACCCAGTACTTC.

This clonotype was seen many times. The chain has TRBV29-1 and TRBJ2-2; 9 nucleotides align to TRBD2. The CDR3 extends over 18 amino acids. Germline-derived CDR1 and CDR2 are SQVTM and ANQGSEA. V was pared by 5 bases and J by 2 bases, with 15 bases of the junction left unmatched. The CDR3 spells CSVILWGSGRFNTGELFF. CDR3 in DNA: TGCAGCGTTATTCTTTGGGGTAGCGGGAGATTTAACACCGGGGAGCTGTTTTTT.

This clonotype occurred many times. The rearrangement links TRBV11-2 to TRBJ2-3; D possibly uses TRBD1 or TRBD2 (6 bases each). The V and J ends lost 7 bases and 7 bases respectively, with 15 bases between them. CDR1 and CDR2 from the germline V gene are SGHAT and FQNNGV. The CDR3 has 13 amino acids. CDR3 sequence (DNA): TGTGCCAGCAATACAGGGAGGATGAATACGCAGTATTTT. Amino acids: CASNTGRMNTQYF. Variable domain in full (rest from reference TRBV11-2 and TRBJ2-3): EAGVAQSPRYKIIEKRQSVAFWCNPISGHATLYWYQQILGQGPKLLIQFQNNGVVDDSQLPKDRFSAERLKGVDSTLKIQPAKLEDSAVYLCASNTGRMNTQYFGPGTRLTVL.